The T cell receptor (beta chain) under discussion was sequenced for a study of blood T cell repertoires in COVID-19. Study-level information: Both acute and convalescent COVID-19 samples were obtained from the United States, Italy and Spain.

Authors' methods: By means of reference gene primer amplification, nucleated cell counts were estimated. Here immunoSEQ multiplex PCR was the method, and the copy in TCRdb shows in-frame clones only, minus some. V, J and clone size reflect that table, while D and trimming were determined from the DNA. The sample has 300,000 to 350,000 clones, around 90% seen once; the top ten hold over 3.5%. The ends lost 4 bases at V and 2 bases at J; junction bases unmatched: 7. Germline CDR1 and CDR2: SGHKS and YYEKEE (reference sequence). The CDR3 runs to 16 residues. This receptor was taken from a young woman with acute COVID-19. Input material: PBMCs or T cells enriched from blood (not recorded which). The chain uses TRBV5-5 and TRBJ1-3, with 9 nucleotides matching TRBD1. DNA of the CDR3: TGTGCCAGCAGCCATCCCGGGACAGGGCCTGGAAACACCATATATTTT. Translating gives CASSHPGTGPGNTIYF.